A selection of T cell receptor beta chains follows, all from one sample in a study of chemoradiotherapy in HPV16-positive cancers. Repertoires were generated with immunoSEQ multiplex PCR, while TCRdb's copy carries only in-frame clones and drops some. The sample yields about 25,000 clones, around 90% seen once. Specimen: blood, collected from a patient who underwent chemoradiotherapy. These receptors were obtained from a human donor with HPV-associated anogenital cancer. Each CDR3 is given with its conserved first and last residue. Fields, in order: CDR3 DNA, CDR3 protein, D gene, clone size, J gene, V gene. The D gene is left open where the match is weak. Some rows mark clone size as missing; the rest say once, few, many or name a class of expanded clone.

DNA: TGTGCCAGCAGCCCGCCCCCAACAACAGATACGCAGTATTTT
CDR3: CASSPPPTTDTQYF
D: -
size: -
J: TRBJ2-3
V: TRBV7-9

DNA: TGTGCCAGCAGCCCCATCGGCGCATTCACCGGGGAGCTGTTTTTT
CDR3: CASSPIGAFTGELFF
D: -
size: -
J: TRBJ2-2
V: TRBV7-2

DNA: TGTGCCAGCAGCGCCGGGGGGGACATTCAGTACTTC
CDR3: CASSAGGDIQYF
D: TRBD2
size: -
J: TRBJ2-4
V: TRBV9

DNA: TGTGCCAGCAGTTCAGGGGGCTACACTGAAGCTTTCTTT
CDR3: CASSSGGYTEAFF
D: TRBD1
size: -
J: TRBJ1-1
V: TRBV28

DNA: TGTGCCAGCTCACCACCTTCAGGGAAGGGGGCCAACGTCCTGACTTTC
CDR3: CASSPPSGKGANVLTF
D: -
size: -
J: TRBJ2-6
V: TRBV18

DNA: TGTGCCTGGAGCGACCAGGGTTTCGGCTACACCTTC
CDR3: CAWSDQGFGYTF
D: -
size: -
J: TRBJ1-2
V: TRBV30

DNA: TGTGCCAGCAGTTTATATCCAGCCCACGAGCAGTACTTC
CDR3: CASSLYPAHEQYF
D: -
size: -
J: TRBJ2-7
V: TRBV27

DNA: TGTGCCAGCAGCTTGGAACTAGCGGAGACCTACGAGCAGTACTTC
CDR3: CASSLELAETYEQYF
D: TRBD2
size: -
J: TRBJ2-7
V: TRBV5-8

DNA: TGTGCCACCAGCAGTCGGGGGGGTAGGAGTGGTGGCTACACCTTC
CDR3: CATSSRGGRSGGYTF
D: -
size: -
J: TRBJ1-2
V: TRBV15

DNA: TGTGCCAGTAGTATAGGAGTAGGGACTGAAGCTTTCTTT
CDR3: CASSIGVGTEAFF
D: -
size: -
J: TRBJ1-1
V: TRBV19

DNA: TGTGCCAGCAGCTCCACCGTAGCGGGGGGTAAAGAGACCCAGTACTTC
CDR3: CASSSTVAGGKETQYF
D: TRBD2
size: -
J: TRBJ2-5
V: TRBV5-4

DNA: TGTGCCTGGAGTGTAGCCGGGGGAGGGGAGACCCAGTACTTC
CDR3: CAWSVAGGGETQYF
D: TRBD2
size: once
J: TRBJ2-5
V: TRBV30

DNA: TGTGCCAGCAGCGTCCAGCGGGGAAATGGCTACACCTTC
CDR3: CASSVQRGNGYTF
D: -
size: once
J: TRBJ1-2
V: TRBV11-2

DNA: TGCGCCAGCAGCTTGGGGGCGGGATCTAACTATGGCTACACCTTC
CDR3: CASSLGAGSNYGYTF
D: -
size: -
J: TRBJ1-2
V: TRBV5-1

DNA: TGTGCCAGCGGACTCCAGGGGGGTAGCACAGATACGCAGTATTTT
CDR3: CASGLQGGSTDTQYF
D: -
size: -
J: TRBJ2-3
V: TRBV5-4

DNA: TGTGCCAGCTCACAGGGGACAGGGGACCTTACAGATACGCAGTATTTT
CDR3: CASSQGTGDLTDTQYF
D: TRBD1
size: -
J: TRBJ2-3
V: TRBV18

DNA: TGTGCCAGCCGCTGGGGACAGAACTCCTACGAGCAGTACTTC
CDR3: CASRWGQNSYEQYF
D: TRBD1
size: -
J: TRBJ2-7
V: TRBV27

DNA: TGTGCCAGCAGCTTAGCCCCCCCCGGGACATTGAGCACAGATACGCAGTATTTT
CDR3: CASSLAPPGTLSTDTQYF
D: -
size: -
J: TRBJ2-3
V: TRBV7-2

DNA: TGTGCCAGCAGTACCATACTAGCGGGAGTTGGCCATGAGCAGTTCTTC
CDR3: CASSTILAGVGHEQFF
D: TRBD2
size: -
J: TRBJ2-1
V: TRBV28

DNA: TGTGCCACCAGCAGAGATTATACAGGGGGGACAGATACGCAGTATTTT
CDR3: CATSRDYTGGTDTQYF
D: TRBD1
size: -
J: TRBJ2-3
V: TRBV15

DNA: TGTGCCAGTAGTATTTCTCCTAACGGGGTGTACGAGCAGTACTTC
CDR3: CASSISPNGVYEQYF
D: -
size: -
J: TRBJ2-7
V: TRBV19

DNA: TGCGCCAGCAGCGGGACTAGCGGAGAGACCCAGTACTTC
CDR3: CASSGTSGETQYF
D: TRBD2
size: -
J: TRBJ2-5
V: TRBV5-1

DNA: TGCGCCAGCAGCCCCCGCGGGGGGAGGCGTGGAGATACGCAGTATTTT
CDR3: CASSPRGGRRGDTQYF
D: TRBD2
size: -
J: TRBJ2-3
V: TRBV5-1

DNA: TGTGCCAGCAGCTCGTACGGGACAGGTCTGAACACTGAAGCTTTCTTT
CDR3: CASSSYGTGLNTEAFF
D: TRBD1
size: -
J: TRBJ1-1
V: TRBV7-2

DNA: TGTGCCAGCAGTTCCCAGGGGTTTACTAATGAAAAACTGTTTTTT
CDR3: CASSSQGFTNEKLFF
D: -
size: -
J: TRBJ1-4
V: TRBV6-6

DNA: TGTGCCAGCAGCCAAGCAGCTTTGATAGCGGGTAGCACAGATACGCAGTATTTT
CDR3: CASSQAALIAGSTDTQYF
D: TRBD2
size: few
J: TRBJ2-3
V: TRBV4-2

DNA: TGTGCCAGCAGCCTGAGGCCGAGTATTGGCTACGAGCAGTACTTC
CDR3: CASSLRPSIGYEQYF
D: -
size: -
J: TRBJ2-7
V: TRBV5-5

DNA: TGTGCCAGCAGCCGACCCGTAGACTATACCGGGGAGCTGTTTTTT
CDR3: CASSRPVDYTGELFF
D: -
size: -
J: TRBJ2-2
V: TRBV28

DNA: TGTGCCAGCAGCTGGGGGTCAACTCAGCCCCAGCATTTT
CDR3: CASSWGSTQPQHF
D: -
size: -
J: TRBJ1-5
V: TRBV27

DNA: TGTGCCATCAGTGACGAAGGAGGGTACAATGAGCAGTTCTTC
CDR3: CAISDEGGYNEQFF
D: -
size: -
J: TRBJ2-1
V: TRBV10-3

DNA: TGTGCCAGCAGTTTAATGAGTAGGTCCACAGATACGCAGTATTTT
CDR3: CASSLMSRSTDTQYF
D: -
size: -
J: TRBJ2-3
V: TRBV28

DNA: TGTGCCAGCAGTCTTCAGGCAGGGTTCCAAGAGACCCAGTACTTC
CDR3: CASSLQAGFQETQYF
D: -
size: -
J: TRBJ2-5
V: TRBV6-5

DNA: TGTGCCAGCAGCCCAAGGGGACTAGCGGCGCCTGTGCAGTATTTT
CDR3: CASSPRGLAAPVQYF
D: TRBD2
size: -
J: TRBJ2-3
V: TRBV7-2

DNA: TGTGCCAGCAGCGTAGCTGGGCAGGGCCGCTCACCCCTCCACTTT
CDR3: CASSVAGQGRSPLHF
D: -
size: once
J: TRBJ1-6
V: TRBV9

DNA: TGTGCCAGCAGTGAAGGGTCCAGGGTATACATTCAGTACTTC
CDR3: CASSEGSRVYIQYF
D: -
size: -
J: TRBJ2-4
V: TRBV6-1

DNA: TGCAGCGCCGACAGGGGGAACACTGAAGCTTTCTTT
CDR3: CSADRGNTEAFF
D: TRBD1
size: -
J: TRBJ1-1
V: TRBV29-1

DNA: TGTGCCAGCAGCTTAGATCTGCAGGGTAATTTAGGGGCGGGAGGCTACACCTTC
CDR3: CASSLDLQGNLGAGGYTF
D: -
size: -
J: TRBJ1-2
V: TRBV7-4

DNA: TGTGCCAGCAGCCCTACAGGGGCCTTTAACTATGGCTACACCTTC
CDR3: CASSPTGAFNYGYTF
D: TRBD1
size: -
J: TRBJ1-2
V: TRBV5-6

DNA: TGTGCCAGCAGCTTAGGCGGCCTGAGCTCCTACGAGCAGTACTTC
CDR3: CASSLGGLSSYEQYF
D: -
size: -
J: TRBJ2-7
V: TRBV7-9

DNA: TGCGCCAGCAGTGAAGGAGGGGGCGCATCTGAAGCTTTCTTT
CDR3: CASSEGGGASEAFF
D: TRBD1
size: -
J: TRBJ1-1
V: TRBV10-1

DNA: TGTGCCAGCAGTGTCCTGACTAGCGGGAGGGGCAACGAGCAGTACTTC
CDR3: CASSVLTSGRGNEQYF
D: TRBD2
size: -
J: TRBJ2-7
V: TRBV27

DNA: TGTGCCAGCAGCCTGACTAGCGGGGGAGCGAACACCGGGGAGCTGTTTTTT
CDR3: CASSLTSGGANTGELFF
D: TRBD2
size: -
J: TRBJ2-2
V: TRBV5-4

DNA: TGTGCCAGCAGGGATAGCGGTGGGGGTGAGCAGTTCTTC
CDR3: CASRDSGGGEQFF
D: -
size: -
J: TRBJ2-1
V: TRBV2

DNA: TGTGCCAGCAGCTTACGGGGGGCTGACACCGGGGAGCTGTTTTTT
CDR3: CASSLRGADTGELFF
D: -
size: -
J: TRBJ2-2
V: TRBV7-2

DNA: TGTGCCAGCAGTATCAGGGATGGGGGCACCATATATTTT
CDR3: CASSIRDGGTIYF
D: -
size: once
J: TRBJ1-3
V: TRBV6-5

DNA: TGTGCCAGCTCACCGATTCCACAGGGGGAGACCCAGTACTTC
CDR3: CASSPIPQGETQYF
D: TRBD1
size: -
J: TRBJ2-5
V: TRBV18

DNA: TGTGCCAGCAGACCTTCCAACACTGAAGCTTTCTTT
CDR3: CASRPSNTEAFF
D: -
size: -
J: TRBJ1-1
V: TRBV14

DNA: TGTGCCAGCAGTAAGGGAATACAGGGGGAGTACACTGAAGCTTTCTTT
CDR3: CASSKGIQGEYTEAFF
D: TRBD1
size: -
J: TRBJ1-1
V: TRBV27

DNA: TGTGCCAGCAGCGTAGGAGGAAATAGCGGGGGGGAAGAGACCCAGTACTTC
CDR3: CASSVGGNSGGEETQYF
D: TRBD2
size: -
J: TRBJ2-5
V: TRBV9

DNA: TGCAGCGTACTACCTACCCGGACAGTTAAAACCGGGGAGCTGTTTTTT
CDR3: CSVLPTRTVKTGELFF
D: -
size: -
J: TRBJ2-2
V: TRBV29-1

DNA: TGTGCCAGCACCCCATATAGCGGGGGATACAATGAGCAGTTCTTC
CDR3: CASTPYSGGYNEQFF
D: TRBD2
size: -
J: TRBJ2-1
V: TRBV7-9

DNA: TGCGCCAGCAGTAATCGGGACGCCTATGGCTACACCTTC
CDR3: CASSNRDAYGYTF
D: -
size: -
J: TRBJ1-2
V: TRBV10-1

DNA: TGTGCCAGCAGTGGACCGGGACATACCTTGAACACTGAAGCTTTCTTT
CDR3: CASSGPGHTLNTEAFF
D: -
size: -
J: TRBJ1-1
V: TRBV6-6

DNA: TGTGCCAGCAGCCCCCGGCCGAGCGGGGGGGCCTTATCTGATACGCAGTATTTT
CDR3: CASSPRPSGGALSDTQYF
D: TRBD2
size: -
J: TRBJ2-3
V: TRBV7-9